This paragraph covers one T cell receptor (beta chain) sequence. Its antigen remains unknown. Germline CDR1 and CDR2: SGHRS and YFSETQ. CDR3 length equals 17 residues. V dropped 0 bases and J dropped 0 bases, with 13 bases sitting between them. This entry is derived from a study of regulatory T cells in long-lasting Graves disease. Regarding time point: persistent/refractory GD, antithyroid drugs over 5 years with positive TRAb. The TCR library was made from RNA extracted from PBMCs. Study-level findings and limits: New patients shared fewer public clonotypes (roughly 910) than persistent patients did (more than 2,500).

The authors built TCR beta libraries using iRepertoire HTBI primers and Arm-PCR of CDR3 regions. TCRdb processed the multiplex PCR reads anew with MiXCR; each CDR3 protein has one entry. The table has about 660,000 distinct CDR3 sequences, around 32% seen once. The sequencing here drew on peripheral blood mononuclear cells (PBMCs), taken when the disease was refractory, from a patient treated with antithyroid drugs. This sequence originates from a female donor with Graves disease. The chain links TRBV5-1 to TRBJ2-4, with a possible D match to TRBD2 (5 bases). The CDR3 protein is CASSLGGSGLAKNIQYF. The CDR3 coding sequence is TGCGCCAGCAGCTTGGGCGGGTCCGGGCTAGCCAAAAACATTCAGTACTTC.